A selection of T cell receptor beta chains follows, all from one sample in a study of cytomegalovirus exposure and HLA in healthy donors. The protocol was immunoSEQ multiplex PCR, while the TCRdb copy is restricted to in-frame clones and leaves out a portion. The data show about 150,000 clones, with more than 75% seen just once and 9.5% to 15% held by the top ten. The sequencing input was PBMCs. Receptor source: a young man in good health and CMV-seropositive. The CDR3 runs from the conserved cysteine through the conserved F or W. Fields, in order: V gene, J gene, D gene, CDR3 length, CDR3 DNA, CDR3 protein. A D gene is named only where the DNA matches it firmly.

TRBV5-1,TRBJ1-3,.,14,TGCGCCAGCAGCTTGTATGATAGTGGAAACACCATATATTTT,CASSLYDSGNTIYF
TRBV7-9,TRBJ2-7,TRBD1,14,TGTGCCAGCAGCGTAGACAGGGTCTCCTACGAGCAGTACTTC,CASSVDRVSYEQYF
TRBV7-6,TRBJ2-3,TRBD2,16,TGTGCCAGCAGCAACGGACTAGCGGGACGCACAGATACGCAGTATTTT,CASSNGLAGRTDTQYF
TRBV4-1,TRBJ2-3,TRBD2,15,TGCGCCAGCAGCCAGGGGCGGGGGGGCGCGGATACGCAGTATTTT,CASSQGRGGADTQYF
TRBV6-6,TRBJ2-2,TRBD1,14,TGTGCCAGCACTGGAGGACAGGGAACCGGGGAGCTGTTTTTT,CASTGGQGTGELFF
TRBV25-1,TRBJ2-5,TRBD1,14,TGTGCCAGCAGTGAACCAGGGGGTCAAGAGACCCAGTACTTC,CASSEPGGQETQYF
TRBV15,TRBJ2-1,TRBD2,15,TGTGCCACCGATTTGGGGGAGGGAAAACACAATGAGCAGTTCTTC,CATDLGEGKHNEQFF
TRBV11-2,TRBJ1-5,.,13,TGTGCCAGCAGCTTTCTGGAGGGTCAGCCCCAGCATTTT,CASSFLEGQPQHF
TRBV7-9,TRBJ1-1,TRBD1,15,TGTGCCAGCAGAAAGACAGGGGAGGTGAACACTGAAGCTTTCTTT,CASRKTGEVNTEAFF
TRBV5-6,TRBJ2-7,TRBD1,16,TGTGCCAGCAGCTTGGTTGAGGGGGCTAGGTCCCACGAGCAGTACTTC,CASSLVEGARSHEQYF
TRBV28,TRBJ1-2,TRBD1,13,TGTGCCAGCGTTGGACAGGGGGCGGATGGCTACACCTTC,CASVGQGADGYTF
TRBV27,TRBJ2-1,TRBD2,14,TGTGCCAGCAGTCTAGGCGGGGGGTTCAGAGAGCAGTTCTTC,CASSLGGGFREQFF